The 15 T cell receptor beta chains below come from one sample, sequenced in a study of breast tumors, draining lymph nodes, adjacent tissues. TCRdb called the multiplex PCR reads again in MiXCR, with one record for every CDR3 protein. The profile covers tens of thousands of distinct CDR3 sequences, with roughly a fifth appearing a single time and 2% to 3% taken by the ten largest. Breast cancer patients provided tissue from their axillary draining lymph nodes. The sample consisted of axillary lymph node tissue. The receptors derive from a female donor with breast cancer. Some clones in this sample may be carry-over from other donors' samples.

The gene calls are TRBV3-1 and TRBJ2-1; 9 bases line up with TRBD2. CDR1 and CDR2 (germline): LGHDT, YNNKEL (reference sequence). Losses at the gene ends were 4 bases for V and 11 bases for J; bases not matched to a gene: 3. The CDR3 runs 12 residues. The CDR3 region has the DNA TGTGCCAGCAGCCGGGGGACTAGCAAGCAGTTCTTC. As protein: CASSRGTSKQFF.

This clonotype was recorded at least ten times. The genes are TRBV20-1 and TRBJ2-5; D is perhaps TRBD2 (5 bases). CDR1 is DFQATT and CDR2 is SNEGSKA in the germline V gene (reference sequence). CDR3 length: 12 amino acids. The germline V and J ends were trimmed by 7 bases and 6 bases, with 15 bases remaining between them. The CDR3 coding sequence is TGCAGTGTAGTGAGGGCCGGGAAGACCCAGTACTTC. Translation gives CSVVRAGKTQYF.

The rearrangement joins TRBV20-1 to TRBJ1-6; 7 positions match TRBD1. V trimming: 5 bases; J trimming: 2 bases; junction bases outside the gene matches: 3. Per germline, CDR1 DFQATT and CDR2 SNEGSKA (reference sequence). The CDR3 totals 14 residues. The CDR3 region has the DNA TGCAGTGCTCGACAGGGTGCCTATAATTCACCCCTCCACTTT. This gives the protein CSARQGAYNSPLHF.

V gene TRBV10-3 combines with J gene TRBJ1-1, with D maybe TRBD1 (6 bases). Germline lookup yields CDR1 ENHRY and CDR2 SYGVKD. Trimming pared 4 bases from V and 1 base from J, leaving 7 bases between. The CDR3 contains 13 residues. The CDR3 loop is CAISADRNTEAFF. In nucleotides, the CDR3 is TGTGCCATCAGTGCGGACAGGAACACTGAAGCTTTCTTT.

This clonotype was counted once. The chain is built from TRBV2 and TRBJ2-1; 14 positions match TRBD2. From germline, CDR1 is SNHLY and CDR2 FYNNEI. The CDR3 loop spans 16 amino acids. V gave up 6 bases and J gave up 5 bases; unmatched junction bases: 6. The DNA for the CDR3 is TGTGCCAGCAGCGGGACTAGCGGGAGAAGGAACAATGAGCAGTTCTTC. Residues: CASSGTSGRRNNEQFF.

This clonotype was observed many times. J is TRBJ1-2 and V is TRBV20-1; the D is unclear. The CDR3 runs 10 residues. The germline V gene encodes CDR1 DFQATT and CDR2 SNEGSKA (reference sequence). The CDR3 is CASINYGYTF. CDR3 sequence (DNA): TGCGCCTCTATAAACTATGGCTACACCTTC.

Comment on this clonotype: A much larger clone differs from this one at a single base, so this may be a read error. CDR3 bases: TGTGCCAGCAGCCACCTCCAACCGGTCTCCGGGGAGCTGTGTTTT. This encodes CASSHLQPVSGELCF. V usage is TRBV14 and J usage is TRBJ2-2; perhaps TRBD2 as D (5 bases). The CDR3 runs 15 residues. Per the germline V gene, CDR1 is SGHDN and CDR2 is FVKESK.

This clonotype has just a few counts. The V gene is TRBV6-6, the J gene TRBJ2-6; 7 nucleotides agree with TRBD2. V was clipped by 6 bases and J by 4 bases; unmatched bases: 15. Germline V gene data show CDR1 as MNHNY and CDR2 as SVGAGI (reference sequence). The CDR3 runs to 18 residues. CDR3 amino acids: CASRISSGRVEGANVLTF. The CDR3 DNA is TGTGCCAGCAGAATATCTTCAGGGAGGGTGGAAGGGGCCAACGTCCTGACTTTC.

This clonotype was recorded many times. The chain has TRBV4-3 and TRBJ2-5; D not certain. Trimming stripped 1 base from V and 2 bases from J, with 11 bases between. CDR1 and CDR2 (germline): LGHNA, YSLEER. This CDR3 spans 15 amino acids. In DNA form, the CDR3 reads TGCGCCAGCAGCCAAGTCTTGGCCGGGCAAGAGACCCAGTACTTC. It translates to CASSQVLAGQETQYF.

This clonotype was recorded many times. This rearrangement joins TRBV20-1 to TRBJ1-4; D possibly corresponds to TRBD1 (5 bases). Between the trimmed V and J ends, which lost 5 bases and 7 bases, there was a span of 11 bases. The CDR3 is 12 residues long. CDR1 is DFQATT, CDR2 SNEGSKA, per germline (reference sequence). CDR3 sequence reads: CSASTVTEKLFF. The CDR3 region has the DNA TGCAGTGCTTCGACAGTTACTGAAAAACTGTTTTTT.

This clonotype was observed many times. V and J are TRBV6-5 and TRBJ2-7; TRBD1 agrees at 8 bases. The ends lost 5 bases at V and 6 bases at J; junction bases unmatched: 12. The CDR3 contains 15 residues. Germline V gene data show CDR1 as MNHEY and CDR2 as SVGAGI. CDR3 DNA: TGTGCCAGCAGTCTCGGGACAGGTGGAAAGGGCGAGCAGTACTTC. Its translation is CASSLGTGGKGEQYF.

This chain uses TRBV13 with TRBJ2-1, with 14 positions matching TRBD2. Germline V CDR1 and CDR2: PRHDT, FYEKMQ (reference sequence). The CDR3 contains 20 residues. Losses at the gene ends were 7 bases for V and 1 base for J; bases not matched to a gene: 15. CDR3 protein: CASNPRWTSGRRRSYNEQFF. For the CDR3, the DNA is TGTGCCAGCAACCCCCGGTGGACTAGCGGGAGGAGGCGGTCCTACAATGAGCAGTTCTTC.

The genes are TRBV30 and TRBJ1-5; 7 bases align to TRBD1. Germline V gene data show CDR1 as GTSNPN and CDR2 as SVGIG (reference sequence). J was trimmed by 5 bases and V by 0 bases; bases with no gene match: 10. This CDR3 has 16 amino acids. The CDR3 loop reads CAWSVLGGQPYQPQHF. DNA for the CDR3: TGTGCCTGGAGTGTACTTGGGGGACAGCCCTATCAGCCCCAGCATTTT.

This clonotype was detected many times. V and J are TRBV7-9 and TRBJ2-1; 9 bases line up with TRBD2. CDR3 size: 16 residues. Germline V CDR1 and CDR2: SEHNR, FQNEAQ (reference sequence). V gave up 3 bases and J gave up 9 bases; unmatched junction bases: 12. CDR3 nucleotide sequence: TGTGCCAGCAGCTTGGGGCGGGAGGGAAGTAGGGCTGAGCAGTTCTTC. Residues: CASSLGREGSRAEQFF.

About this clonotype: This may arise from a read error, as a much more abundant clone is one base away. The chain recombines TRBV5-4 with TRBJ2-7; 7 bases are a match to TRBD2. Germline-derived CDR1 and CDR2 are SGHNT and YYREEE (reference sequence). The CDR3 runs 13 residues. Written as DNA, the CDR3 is TGTGCCAGCAGCTTTAATAGGGACTACGGGCAGTACTTC. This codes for CASSFNRDYGQYF.